A single sample is the source of the 23 T cell receptor beta chains below, sequenced in a study of T cells in women clearing cervical HPV infection. Using immunoSEQ multiplex PCR, the repertoire was profiled, and TCRdb retains in-frame clones only, with some absent. This specimen shows under 50,000 clones; the ten leading clones hold about 5.8%. Sequencing input: blood buffy coat. The receptors originated from a woman between 18 and 75 years old with a cervical HPV16 infection that either progressed to CIN3+ or cleared (not recorded which).

Worth noting for this clone: The observed sequence ends 3 residues before the CDR3 terminus, with the missing tail filled in from the germline J gene. This chain links TRBV19 with TRBJ2-5; weak D call: TRBD1 (6 bases). This CDR3 has 14 residues. Per germline, CDR1 LNHDA and CDR2 SQIVND (reference sequence). V was trimmed by 5 bases and J by 4 bases, leaving 14 bases between them. CDR3 residues: CASSPQGPVETQYF. The part of the CDR3 DNA that was read is TGTGCCAGTAGTCCACAGGGACCCGTAGAGACC.

As for this clone: With the read ending 3 residues before the CDR3 end, the germline J gene is used to fill in that end. The chain employs TRBV24-1 and TRBJ2-5; possibly TRBD1 for D (6 bases). The CDR3 sequence is 14 residues long. In germline, CDR1 is KGHDR, CDR2 SFDVKD. The V end lost 5 bases, the J end lost 2 bases, and 11 bases lay between the germline ends. The DNA read from the CDR3 is TGTGCCACCAGTGGAGGGACATTACAAGAGACC. It codes for CATSGGTLQET. The entire CDR3 is CATSGGTLQETQYF.

A note on this clone: The DNA ends 3 residues before the CDR3 does, and the rest of the CDR3 is filled in from the germline J gene. The genes are TRBV30 and TRBJ2-7, with D unresolved. Germline V CDR1 and CDR2: GTSNPN, SVGIG (reference sequence). V dropped 0 bases and J dropped 6 bases, with 6 bases sitting between them. This CDR3 has 11 amino acids. CDR3 DNA (partial): TGTGCCTGGAGTGTACAGAGCGAG. Translating gives CAWSVQSE. The whole CDR3 reads CAWSVQSEQYF.

In the case of this clone: The read is 3 residues too short to cover the CDR3 end, so that end is filled in from the germline J gene. V is TRBV20-1 and J is TRBJ2-3, with 8 positions matching TRBD2. Germline V lookup: CDR1 DFQATT, CDR2 SNEGSKA (reference sequence). This CDR3 spans 14 amino acids. Unmatched junction bases numbered 4, after V lost 4 bases and J lost 1 base. The CDR3 DNA, read in part, is TGCAGTGCTACTGGACTAGCTGGCACAGATACG. It codes for CSATGLAGTDT. The entire CDR3 is CSATGLAGTDTQYF.

Points on this clone: The sequenced fragment ends 3 residues before the CDR3 boundary, so the rest is inferred from the germline J gene. V and J are TRBV19 and TRBJ2-4, with 7 bases lining up with TRBD1. The CDR3 is 15 residues long. Looked up from germline, CDR1 is LNHDA and CDR2 is SQIVND (reference sequence). The CDR3 sequence: CASTFGTASNQPQYF. The covered CDR3 bases are TGTGCCAGTACCTTCGGGACAGCCAGCAATCAGCCT. Full variable domain (remainder filled in from reference TRBV19 and TRBJ2-4): DGGITQSPKYLFRKEGQNVTLSCEQNLNHDAMYWYRQDPGQGLRLIYYSQIVNDFQKGDIAEGYSVSREKKESFPLTVTSAQKNPTAFYLCASTFGTASNQPQYFGAGTRLSVL.

Concerning this clone itself: The read finishes 3 residues shy of the CDR3 end, and the germline J gene is used to complete it. The chain couples TRBV18 to TRBJ2-5; a weak D match, TRBD1 (5 bases). The CDR3 spans 15 residues. The germline V gene encodes CDR1 KGHSH and CDR2 LQKENI. Trimming removed 1 base at V and 3 bases at J, with 12 bases between. This CDR3 is CASSPQMNRKETQYF. The sequenced CDR3 bases are TGTGCCAGCTCACCACAAATGAACAGGAAAGAGACC. The entire variable domain, with the rest obtained from reference TRBV18 and TRBJ2-5, is as follows: NAGVMQNPRHLVRRRGQEARLRCSPMKGHSHVYWYRQLPEEGLKFMVYLQKENIIDESGMPKERFSAEFPKEGPSILRIQQVVRGDSAAYFCASSPQMNRKETQYFGPGTRLLVL.

Of note for this clone: Coverage ceases 3 residues before the CDR3 finishes, and the germline J gene fills in the end. The chain couples TRBV19 to TRBJ2-2; possible D gene TRBD1, 6 bases. Germline V lookup: CDR1 LNHDA, CDR2 SQIVND (reference sequence). The CDR3 length is 14 residues. CDR3 sequence: CASKTGAGANVLFF. The sequenced CDR3 bases are TGTGCCAGTAAGACAGGAGCCGGGGCCAACGTG.

The sequenced part of the CDR3 DNA is TGTGCCAGCAGGGTAGCTGAGGTGGGTCAGCCC. Translating gives CASRVAEVGQP. The whole CDR3 reads CASRVAEVGQPQHF. The chain recombines TRBV5-5 with TRBJ1-5, with unresolved D. Read data end 3 residues before the CDR3 end; the end is taken from the germline J gene. Germline assignment: CDR1 SGHKS and CDR2 YYEKEE (reference sequence). V lost 5 bases and J lost 6, with 15 bases in between. This CDR3 has 14 residues. Based on the CDR3 plus reference TRBV5-5 and TRBJ1-5, the full variable domain is DAGVTQSPTHLIKTRGQQVTLRCSPISGHKSVSWYQQVLGQGPQFIFQYYEKEERGRGNFPDRFSARQFPNYSSELNVNALLLGDSALYLCASRVAEVGQPQHFGDGTRLSIL.

As concerns this clone: Read data end 3 residues before the CDR3 end; the end is taken from the germline J gene. The V call is TRBV18, the J call TRBJ1-2; D perhaps matches TRBD1 (5 bases). From germline, CDR1 is KGHSH and CDR2 LQKENI. The CDR3 length is 12 residues. Incomplete CDR3 DNA: TGTGCCAGCTCAGTCGACAGCTACGAC. Encoded protein: CASSVDSYD. The full CDR3 protein reads CASSVDSYDYTF.

Regarding this clone: The read stops 3 residues short of the end of the CDR3; the missing end is completed from the germline J gene. This sequence joins TRBV19 and TRBJ1-4; no definite D call. The CDR3 contains 13 residues. Germline V CDR1 and CDR2: LNHDA, SQIVND (reference sequence). The CDR3 reads CASSLYASSPLFF. Partial CDR3 DNA: TGTGCCAGTAGTTTGTACGCAAGCTCACCA.

Points on this clone: The read falls 3 residues short of the CDR3 end, and the missing part is taken from the germline J gene. V gene TRBV12-5 combines with J gene TRBJ2-3, with D possibly being TRBD2 (6 bases). Trimming took off 4 bases at V and 6 bases at J, with 14 bases between the two ends. The CDR3 runs to 14 residues. CDR1 and CDR2 (germline): LGHNT, FRNRAP. CDR3 bases read: TGTGCTAGTGGTTACGGGACTCCCGGGGATACG. It is translated as CASGYGTPGDT. The whole CDR3 reads CASGYGTPGDTQYF.

On this clone: The CDR3 end is not reached by the read, which stops 3 residues before it; the germline J gene fills it in. The chain has TRBV18 and TRBJ1-2; no clear D. CDR1 KGHSH and CDR2 LQKENI come from the germline V gene. This CDR3 has 13 amino acids. Trimming cost V 0 bases and J 6 bases, with 8 bases left between them. The CDR3 sequence is CASSPPPRDGYTF. CDR3 DNA, as far as it was read: TGTGCCAGCTCACCACCTCCGAGGGATGGC.

The CDR3 DNA, read in part, is TGTGCCAGCAGACTTTCCTCAGGGTACACCGGGGAG. Protein sequence: CASRLSSGYTGE. The whole CDR3 protein is CASRLSSGYTGELFF. The rearrangement joins TRBV12-3 or TRBV12-4 to TRBJ2-2; D may be TRBD1 (5 bases). The missing CDR3 end, 3 residues past where the read stops, is filled in from the germline J gene. The V gene lost 6 bases and the J gene lost 3 bases, with 14 bases spanning the gap. CDR3 size: 15 residues.

Concerning this clone: Read coverage stops 3 residues before the CDR3 terminus; the germline J gene supplies the remainder. This sequence joins TRBV5-4 and TRBJ1-6; no clear D gene. Germline V CDR1 and CDR2: SGHNT, YYREEE (reference sequence). The CDR3 loop spans 15 amino acids. V shed 2 bases and J shed 10 bases, with 16 bases lying between them. Partial CDR3 DNA: TGTGCCAGCAGCTTCGGGTACTTGGAACAATCACCC. Its protein product is CASSFGYLEQSP. In full, the CDR3 reads CASSFGYLEQSPLHF.

On this clone itself: The read finishes 3 residues shy of the CDR3 end, and the germline J gene is used to complete it. V usage is TRBV7-6 and J usage is TRBJ2-2, with D maybe TRBD1 (6 bases). There are 16 residues in the CDR3. Deletions cut 4 bases from V and 1 base from J, with 13 bases between. From germline, CDR1 is SGHVS and CDR2 FNYEAQ. Partial CDR3 DNA: TGTGCCAGCAGCTCGGATCAGGGGAAGAACACCGGGGAG. Protein: CASSSDQGKNTGE. The whole CDR3 reads CASSSDQGKNTGELFF.

A note on this clone: The CDR3 extends 3 residues past the end of the read, so its final part is completed from the germline J gene. J is TRBJ2-1 and V is TRBV6-1; 10 positions agree with TRBD2. There are 17 residues in the CDR3. Trimming at V came to 2 bases and at J to 4 bases, leaving 8 bases not matched to a gene. Germline CDR1 is MNHNS and CDR2 is SASEGT. The CDR3 protein is CASSERDSGRTYNEQFF. CDR3 DNA (partial): TGTGCCAGCAGTGAAAGGGATAGCGGGAGGACTTACAATGAG.

A remark on this clone: The sequenced fragment ends 3 residues before the CDR3 boundary, so the rest is inferred from the germline J gene. The V gene is TRBV7-2, the J gene TRBJ2-7; 11 bases are shared with TRBD2. Germline V gives CDR1 SGHTA, CDR2 FQGNSA. After removal of 2 bases from V and 5 bases from J, the junction contained 5 bases not matched to a gene. This CDR3 is 15 amino acids long. Here the CDR3 reads CASSLKLAGADEQYF. CDR3 bases read: TGTGCCAGCAGCTTAAAACTAGCGGGAGCGGACGAG.

Remarks on this clone: The read ends 3 residues before the CDR3 terminus; that terminus is restored from the germline J gene. The chain carries TRBV19 and TRBJ1-5, with 9 positions matching TRBD1. After removal of 6 bases from V and 6 bases from J, the junction contained 3 bases not matched to a gene. The CDR3 has 13 amino acids. Per the germline V gene, CDR1 is LNHDA and CDR2 is SQIVND (reference sequence). This chain's CDR3 is CASRGQGTQPQHF. The covered CDR3 bases are TGTGCCAGTAGGGGACAGGGCACTCAGCCC.

With regard to this clone: Read coverage stops 3 residues before the CDR3 terminus; the germline J gene supplies the remainder. The chain uses TRBV19 and TRBJ2-1; TRBD2 agrees at 9 bases. Per germline, CDR1 LNHDA and CDR2 SQIVND (reference sequence). Trimming cost V 3 bases and J 6 bases; bases outside gene matches: 15. The CDR3 covers 18 residues. The CDR3 loop is CASSMPRDGTSNINEQFF. The CDR3 DNA, read in part, is TGTGCCAGTAGTATGCCCCGAGATGGGACTAGCAATATCAATGAG.

As to this clone: The read finishes 3 residues shy of the CDR3 end, and the germline J gene is used to complete it. The V call is TRBV4-1, the J call TRBJ2-7, with 12 bases identical to TRBD2. The V segment lost 4 bases and the J segment 2 bases; nucleotides outside the gene matches: 3. The CDR3 has 15 amino acids. Germline V gene lookup returns CDR1 MGHRA and CDR2 YSYEKL. CDR3 DNA, as far as it was read: TGCGCCAGCAGCCCACGACTAGCGGGAGCCTACGAG. Its translation: CASSPRLAGAYE. The full CDR3 protein reads CASSPRLAGAYEQYF.

Of note for this clone: Read sequence stops 3 residues before the CDR3 end, and the germline J gene provides the missing end. The rearrangement uses TRBV11-2 and TRBJ2-3, with TRBD2 identical over 8 bases. The V gene's germline CDR1 is SGHAT and CDR2 FQNNGV. The CDR3 runs to 14 residues. CDR3: CASSQGLVKDAQYF. The CDR3 DNA, read in part, is TGTGCCAGCAGCCAGGGACTAGTTAAGGATGCG. Filled out from reference TRBV11-2 and TRBJ2-3, the complete variable domain reads EAGVAQSPRYKIIEKRQSVAFWCNPISGHATLYWYQQILGQGPKLLIQFQNNGVVDDSQLPKDRFSAERLKGVDSTLKIQPAKLEDSAVYLCASSQGLVKDAQYFGPGTRLTVL.

The sequenced part of the CDR3 DNA is TGTGCCAGCAGCCTTCTAGGACAGGGGTCCTACGAG. The encoded protein is CASSLLGQGSYE. The full CDR3 protein reads CASSLLGQGSYEQYF. This chain joins TRBV5-6 and TRBJ2-7; 9 bases line up with TRBD1. The read is 3 residues too short to cover the CDR3 end, so that end is filled in from the germline J gene. CDR1 and CDR2 (germline): SGHDT, YYEEEE. There are 15 residues in the CDR3. After removal of 4 bases from V and 1 base from J, the junction contained 6 bases not matched to a gene.

CDR3 DNA, as far as it was read: TGCAGCGTTGGGAATGTACAGGGGTTCTCTGAA. It encodes CSVGNVQGFSE. The entire CDR3 sequence reads CSVGNVQGFSEAFF. The chain recombines TRBV29-1 with TRBJ1-1; the match to TRBD1 covers 7 bases. Read data end 3 residues before the CDR3 end; the end is taken from the germline J gene. Germline V lookup: CDR1 SQVTM, CDR2 ANQGSEA. The J segment lost 6 bases and the V segment lost 4 bases, leaving 11 bases of the junction unmatched. The CDR3 has 14 residues.